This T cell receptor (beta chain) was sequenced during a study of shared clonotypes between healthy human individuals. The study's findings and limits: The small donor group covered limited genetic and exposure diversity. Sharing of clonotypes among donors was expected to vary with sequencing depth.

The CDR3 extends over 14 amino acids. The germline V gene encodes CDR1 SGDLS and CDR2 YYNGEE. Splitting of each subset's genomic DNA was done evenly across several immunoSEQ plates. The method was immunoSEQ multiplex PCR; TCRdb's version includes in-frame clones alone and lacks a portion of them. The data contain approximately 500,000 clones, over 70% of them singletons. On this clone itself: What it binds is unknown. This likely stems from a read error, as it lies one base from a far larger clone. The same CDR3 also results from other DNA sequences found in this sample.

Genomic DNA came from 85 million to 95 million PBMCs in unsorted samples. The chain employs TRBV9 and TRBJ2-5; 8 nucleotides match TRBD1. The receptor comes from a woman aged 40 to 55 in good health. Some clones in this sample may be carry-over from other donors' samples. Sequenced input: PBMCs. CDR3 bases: TGTGCCAGCAGCGCAGGACAGGGCCAAGAGACTCAGTACTTC. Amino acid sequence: CASSAGQGQETQYF.